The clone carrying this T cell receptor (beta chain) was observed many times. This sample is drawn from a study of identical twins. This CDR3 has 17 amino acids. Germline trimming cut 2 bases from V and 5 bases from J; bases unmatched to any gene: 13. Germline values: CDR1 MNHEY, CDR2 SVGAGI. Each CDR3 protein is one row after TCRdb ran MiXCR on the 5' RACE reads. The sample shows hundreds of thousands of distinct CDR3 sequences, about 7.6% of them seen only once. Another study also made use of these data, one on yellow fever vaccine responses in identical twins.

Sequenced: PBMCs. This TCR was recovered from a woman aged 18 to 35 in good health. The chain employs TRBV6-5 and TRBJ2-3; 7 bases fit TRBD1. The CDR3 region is CASSYTGGQGDLDTQYF. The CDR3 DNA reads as TGTGCCAGCAGTTACACCGGCGGGCAGGGGGATTTAGATACGCAGTATTTT.